One sample yielded the 2 T cell receptor beta chains listed below, sequenced in a study of T cell changes during pregnancy in multiple sclerosis. Measured with immunoSEQ multiplex PCR; TCRdb has only the in-frame clones, and not every one. Found here are about 40,000 clones, 92% of them singletons; the top ten hold roughly 13%. The sample in question was CD8+ T cells from peripheral blood mononuclear cells, obtained in the first trimester of pregnancy. The origin of the receptors is a female donor with multiple sclerosis, enrolled in a pregnancy study.

The chain carries TRBV7-8 and TRBJ1-5; the D is unclear. CDR1 is SGHVS, CDR2 FQNEAQ, per germline. The length of the CDR3 is 12 residues. Trimming removed 2 bases from V and 7 bases from J, with 6 bases in between. CDR3 coding DNA: TGTGCCAGCAGCTTAATCTTCCAGCCCCAGCATTTT. Amino acids: CASSLIFQPQHF.

This clone occurred a few times. This chain connects TRBV12-5 to TRBJ1-1; D uncertain. The CDR3 length is 12 residues. CDR1 and CDR2 from the germline V gene are LGHNT and FRNRAP. Trimming left V 2 bases short and J 7 bases short, with 8 bases between. The DNA for the CDR3 is TGTGCTAGTGGTTTGACCGGGATTGAAGCTTTCTTT. It translates to CASGLTGIEAFF.